Included here is one TCR beta chain sequence, with context. Its antigen is as yet unknown. J was trimmed by 4 bases and V by 1 base; bases with no gene match: 7. The CDR3 runs 16 residues. Germline lookup yields CDR1 SGHDT and CDR2 YYEEEE. Random hexamers were used to reverse transcribe roughly 0.45 to 1 ug of RNA. TCRdb processed the immunoSEQ multiplex PCR reads anew with MiXCR; each CDR3 protein has one entry. The data hold under 250,000 distinct CDR3 sequences, with 94% observed a single time. Sequencing targeted TCR beta in blood CD8+ and CD4+ T cells. The patients with Susac syndrome satisfied recently defined diagnostic criteria for either definite or probable disease. This sample was taken from a study of CD8 T cells in Susac syndrome. Overall study: At the time of blood draw, patients with Susac syndrome were therapy-naive, receiving corticosteroids, or receiving intravenous immunoglobulin alone.

Study findings and constraints: Individuals included in the TCR sequencing and HLA analysis were acknowledged by the study to be relatively few in number.

Sequenced sample: CD4+ T cells from PBMCs. V and J are TRBV5-6 and TRBJ1-2; 10 bases agree with TRBD1. The clonotype was recovered from a human donor with Susac syndrome. DNA for the CDR3: TGTGCCAGCAGCTTGAAACCGGGACAGGGGTTCTATGGCTACACCTTC. This codes for CASSLKPGQGFYGYTF.